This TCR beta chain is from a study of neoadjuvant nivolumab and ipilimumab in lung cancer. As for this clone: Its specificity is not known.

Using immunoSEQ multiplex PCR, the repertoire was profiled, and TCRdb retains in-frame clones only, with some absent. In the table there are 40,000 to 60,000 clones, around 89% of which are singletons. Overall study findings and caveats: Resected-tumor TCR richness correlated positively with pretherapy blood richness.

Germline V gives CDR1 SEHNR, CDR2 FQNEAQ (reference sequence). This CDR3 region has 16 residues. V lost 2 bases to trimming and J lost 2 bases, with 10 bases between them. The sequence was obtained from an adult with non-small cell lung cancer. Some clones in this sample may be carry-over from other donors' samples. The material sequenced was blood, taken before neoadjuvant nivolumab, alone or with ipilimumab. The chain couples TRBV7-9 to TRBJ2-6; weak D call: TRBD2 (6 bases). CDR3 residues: CASSLRTGAGANVLTF. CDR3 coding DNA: TGTGCCAGCAGCTTACGTACGGGGGCTGGGGCCAACGTCCTGACTTTC.